This T cell receptor (beta chain) emerged from a study of T-cell reconstitution after alpha-beta-depleted transplantation in children. This clonotype was counted ten times or more. Germline CDR1 is SGHVS and CDR2 is FQNEAQ. Trimming removed 1 base from V and 5 bases from J, with 19 bases in between. The CDR3 covers 17 residues. The library targeted TCRbeta and was prepared with unique molecular identifiers. TCRdb re-called the PCR reads through MiXCR, storing one row per CDR3 protein. The profile shows approximately 91,000 distinct CDR3 sequences, roughly 7.7% of them singletons. The receptor was derived from a human donor who donated a stem cell graft to a child with congenital amegakaryocytic thrombocytopenia. Sequencing was performed on PBMCs from the stem cell graft donor, taken from the stem cell graft. This sequence joins TRBV7-8 and TRBJ2-3; D perhaps matches TRBD2 (6 bases). CDR3 DNA: TGTGCCAGCAGCTTAGATGGTATGGAGGGCGCTGAAGATACGCAGTATTTT. Translating it yields CASSLDGMEGAEDTQYF.